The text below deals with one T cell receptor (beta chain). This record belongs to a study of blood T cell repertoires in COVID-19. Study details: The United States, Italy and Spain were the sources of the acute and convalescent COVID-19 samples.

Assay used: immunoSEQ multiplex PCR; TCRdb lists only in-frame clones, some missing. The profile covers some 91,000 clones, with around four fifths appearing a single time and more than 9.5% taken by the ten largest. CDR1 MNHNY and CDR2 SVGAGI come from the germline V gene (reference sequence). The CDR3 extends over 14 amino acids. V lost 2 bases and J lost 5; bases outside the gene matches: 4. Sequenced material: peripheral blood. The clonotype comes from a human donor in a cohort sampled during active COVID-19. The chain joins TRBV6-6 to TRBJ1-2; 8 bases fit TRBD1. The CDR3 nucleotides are TGTGCCAGCAGTTACGCAGGGGGCGTTTATGGCTACACCTTC. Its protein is CASSYAGGVYGYTF.